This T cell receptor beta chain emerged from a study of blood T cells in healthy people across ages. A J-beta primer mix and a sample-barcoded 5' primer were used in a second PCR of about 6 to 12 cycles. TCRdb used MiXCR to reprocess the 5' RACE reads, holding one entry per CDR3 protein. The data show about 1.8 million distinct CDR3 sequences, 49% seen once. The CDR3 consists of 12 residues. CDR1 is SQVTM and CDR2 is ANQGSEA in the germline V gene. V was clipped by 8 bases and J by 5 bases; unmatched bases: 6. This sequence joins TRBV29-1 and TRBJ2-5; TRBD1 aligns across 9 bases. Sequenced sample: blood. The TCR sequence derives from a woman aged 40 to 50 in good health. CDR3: CSTDRGTETQYF. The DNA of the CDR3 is TGCAGCACGGACAGGGGAACGGAGACCCAGTACTTC.